The rows below give T cell receptor beta chains drawn from one sample of a study of T cells in Graves' hyperthyroidism and ophthalmopathy. MiXCR, applied by TCRdb to the multiplex PCR reads, yields one record per CDR3 protein. Of around 540,000 distinct CDR3 sequences listed, 46% are singletons. What was sequenced was peripheral blood or thyroid tissue (not recorded which). Source of these receptors: a woman between 18 and 29 years old with Graves' hyperthyroidism. CDR3s include the opening cysteine and the closing phenylalanine or tryptophan.

v_call	j_call	cdr3_aa
TRBV4-3	TRBJ2-7	CASSPDRGGQYEQYF
TRBV2	TRBJ2-7	CASSRDILSYEQYF
TRBV12-3/TRBV12-4	TRBJ1-2	CASSFLGGPYGYTF
TRBV7-6	.	CATRLAGDNEQFF
TRBV29-1	TRBJ1-2	CSVIETRGNYGYTF
TRBV24-1	TRBJ2-5	CATSETRETQYF
TRBV6-2/TRBV6-3	TRBJ1-1	CATTGGRNTEAFF
TRBV29-1	TRBJ1-3	CSVDEGNTIYF
TRBV15	TRBJ1-2	CATSCPGPLRYGYTF
TRBV29-1	TRBJ2-7	CSVAGVEQYF
TRBV7-3	TRBJ1-1	CASSQGDRDDTEAFF
TRBV7-6	TRBJ1-1	CASSLSATENTEAFF
TRBV5-1	TRBJ2-7	CASSLTPEEQYF
TRBV19	TRBJ1-2	CASRLGQLTSGGYTF
TRBV24-1	TRBJ2-3	CATSDLGGGSTDTQYF
TRBV29-1	TRBJ1-4	CSVATAGGGNQTF
TRBV11-2	TRBJ2-5	CASSPDRALRETQYF
TRBV19	TRBJ1-2	CASGPTGAYGYTF
TRBV7-2	TRBJ2-7	CASSFGRRESEQYF
TRBV2	TRBJ1-1	CASIRQAFF
TRBV5-5	TRBJ2-7	CASSFDRAVYEQYF
TRBV11-2	TRBJ1-1	CASQLRTVNTEAFF
TRBV9	TRBJ1-1	CASSALASGGARTEAFF
TRBV2	TRBJ1-2	CASSPQGYGYGYTF
TRBV12-5	TRBJ2-7	CASGKTGGNYEQYF
TRBV5-1	TRBJ1-1	CASSQGNRALNTEAFF
TRBV29-1	TRBJ2-7	CSVEQSAYEQYF
TRBV2	TRBJ1-2	CASSYSGGSPYGYTF
TRBV2	TRBJ1-2	CASREKGGYTF
TRBV10-2	TRBJ2-7	CASKGREPGEQYF
TRBV7-9	TRBJ1-2	CASSPTGREGYTF
TRBV29-1	TRBJ1-2	CSVETSGSYGYTF
TRBV15	TRBJ1-2	CATSRDLFPGSNYGYTF
TRBV2	TRBJ2-7	CASSEEASVYSYEQYF
TRBV24-1	TRBJ2-5	CATSDFDKYQETQYF
TRBV6-5	TRBJ1-6	CASSMDRGRSPLHF
TRBV7-2	TRBJ2-2	CASSLSGGTGELFF
TRBV7-2	TRBJ2-7	CASSQASSGTEQYF
TRBV7-6	TRBJ2-6	CASKWGPGANVLTF
TRBV10-3	TRBJ1-1	CAISPSQTGVGTEAFF
TRBV2	TRBJ1-6	CASGVREPLHF